This paragraph covers one T cell receptor beta chain sequence. The V gene end was trimmed by 5 bases and the J gene end by 2 bases; junction bases not matched to a gene: 6. The CDR3 has 16 amino acids. Germline assignment: CDR1 MNHEY and CDR2 SVGEGT. The sample is drawn from a study of blood T cell repertoires in COVID-19. Turning to the study itself: Italy, Spain and the United States were the sources of the convalescent and acute COVID-19 samples. Sources were T cells, B-cell-depleted T cells, or PBMCs; the material itself was cDNA or gDNA.

Original data processing: Estimated nucleated cell counts came from reference gene primer amplification. TCRdb keeps only in-frame clones here, not all; method: immunoSEQ multiplex PCR. V and J calls and clone size are copied from that table; D and trimming were computed from the DNA. The data contain under 150,000 clones, 85% of them singletons. The source of this sequence is a human donor in a cohort sampled during active COVID-19. This rearrangement joins TRBV6-2 or TRBV6-3 to TRBJ1-5, with 10 bases matching TRBD1. Sequences were obtained from peripheral blood. The CDR3 sequence is CASSDRDRGGNQPQHF. The DNA of the CDR3 is TGTGCCAGCAGTGACCGGGACAGGGGTGGCAATCAGCCCCAGCATTTT.